This T cell receptor beta chain was documented in a study of metastatic and nonmetastatic thyroid tumors. Every patient was untreated before thyroid surgery. TCRdb re-clonotyped the PCR reads through MiXCR. Seen here are more than 10,000 clones, approximately 30% observed once, and the top ten hold 12%. The CDR3 has 17 residues. Germline-derived CDR1 and CDR2 are LGHNA and YNFKEQ. V gave up 5 bases and J gave up 4 bases, with 20 bases separating them. J is TRBJ2-2 and V is TRBV4-2, with D perhaps matching TRBD2 (5 bases). The clonotype comes from a female donor with papillary thyroid cancer or a benign thyroid nodule (not recorded which). Some clones in this sample may be carry-over from other donors' samples. Sequenced material: tumor tissue. DNA of the CDR3: TGTGCCAGCAGCGGCTCTCTTGTGGGAGTGAGCACCGGGGAGCTGTTTTTT. Translated, it gives CASSGSLVGVSTGELFF.